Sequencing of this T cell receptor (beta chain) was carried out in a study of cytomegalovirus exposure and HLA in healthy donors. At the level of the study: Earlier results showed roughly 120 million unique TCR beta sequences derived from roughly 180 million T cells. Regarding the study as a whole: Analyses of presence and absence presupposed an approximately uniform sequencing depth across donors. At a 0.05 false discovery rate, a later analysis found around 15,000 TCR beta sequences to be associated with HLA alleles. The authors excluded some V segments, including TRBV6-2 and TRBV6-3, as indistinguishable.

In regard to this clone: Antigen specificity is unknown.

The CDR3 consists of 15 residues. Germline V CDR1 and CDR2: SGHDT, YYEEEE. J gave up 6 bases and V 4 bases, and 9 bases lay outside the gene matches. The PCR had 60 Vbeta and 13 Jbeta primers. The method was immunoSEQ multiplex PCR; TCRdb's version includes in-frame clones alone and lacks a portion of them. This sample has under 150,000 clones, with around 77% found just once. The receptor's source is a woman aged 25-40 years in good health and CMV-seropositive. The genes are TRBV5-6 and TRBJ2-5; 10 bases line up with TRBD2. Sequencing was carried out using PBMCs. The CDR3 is CASSLTSGVSQTQYF. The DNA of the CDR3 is TGTGCCAGCAGCCTAACTAGCGGGGTTTCCCAGACCCAGTACTTC.